These 17 T cell receptor beta chains originate from one sample sequenced in a study of T cell clonotyping in hematopoietic cell transplantation. Time point described: recipient sample about 28 days before transplant, after cytoreduction. Using immunoSEQ multiplex PCR, the repertoire was profiled, and TCRdb retains in-frame clones only, with some absent. This sample carries tens of thousands of clones, about 85% of them seen once, and the ten largest clones take approximately 3%. Material: peripheral blood mononuclear cells, obtained before stem cell transplant. The receptors derive from a man between 60 and 75 years old with acute myeloid leukemia. Some clones in this sample may be carry-over from other donors' samples.

Only a few counts were recorded for this clone. The chain employs TRBV18 and TRBJ2-7; possible D gene TRBD2, 6 bases. The CDR3 is 15 amino acids. Trimming took 2 bases from V and 0 from J, leaving 11 bases between them. CDR1 and CDR2 (germline): KGHSH, LQKENI. The CDR3 reads CASSPSRGSSYEQYF. As DNA, the CDR3 is TGTGCCAGCTCACCAAGCCGGGGGAGCTCCTACGAGCAGTACTTC.

The genes are TRBV19 and TRBJ2-7; the match to TRBD1 covers 7 bases. This CDR3 contains 15 residues. Germline loops: CDR1 LNHDA, CDR2 SQIVND (reference sequence). The V and J ends lost 8 bases and 6 bases, in that order; junction bases with no gene match: 16. This CDR3 reads CASSTPNRGLSEQYF. The CDR3 nucleotides read TGTGCCAGTTCCACGCCAAACAGGGGCCTGTCCGAGCAGTACTTC.

This chain uses TRBV5-1 with TRBJ1-4; D may be TRBD1 (6 bases). Per germline, CDR1 SGHRS and CDR2 YFSETQ. The CDR3 spans 15 residues. V was cut by 0 bases and J by 7 bases, with 13 bases left in between. CDR3: CASSLASGGGEKLFF. The CDR3 DNA reads as TGCGCCAGCAGCTTGGCCTCGGGGGGCGGTGAAAAACTGTTTTTT.

The chain links TRBV9 to TRBJ2-1, with 10 nucleotides matching TRBD2. Germline V lookup: CDR1 SGDLS, CDR2 YYNGEE. V was pared by 0 bases and J by 5 bases, with 8 bases of the junction left unmatched. The CDR3 is 17 amino acids. The DNA for the CDR3 is TGTGCCAGCAGCGTAGGGGTAGCGGGGGGTGGAGACAATGAGCAGTTCTTC. Encoded protein: CASSVGVAGGGDNEQFF.

Here the CDR3 reads CASSLGVGVLDTQYF. CDR3 bases: TGTGCCAGCAGCTTAGGGGTCGGGGTGCTGGATACGCAGTATTTT. The chain uses TRBV7-6 and TRBJ2-3, with D maybe TRBD2 (5 bases). This CDR3 has 15 amino acids. Trimming took off 1 base at V and 6 bases at J, with 14 bases between the two ends. Germline CDR1 is SGHVS and CDR2 is FNYEAQ.

This clone showed up just once. The chain employs TRBV7-7 and TRBJ2-3, with TRBD1 matching 8 bases. Germline V gene lookup returns CDR1 SSHAT and CDR2 FNYEAQ (reference sequence). Germline trimming cut 0 bases from V and 0 bases from J; bases unmatched to any gene: 5. The CDR3 is 17 residues long. DNA of the CDR3: TGTGCCAGCAGCTTAGCCCCGGGACAGGAGAGCACAGATACGCAGTATTTT. This encodes CASSLAPGQESTDTQYF.

The V and J genes are TRBV27 and TRBJ2-4, with D perhaps matching TRBD1 (6 bases). The CDR3 has 16 residues. Trimming stripped 2 bases from V and 9 bases from J, with 20 bases between. The germline gives CDR1 MNHEY, CDR2 SMNVEV (reference sequence). The CDR3 loop is CASSLGPQGRVGIQYF. The DNA for the CDR3 is TGTGCCAGCAGTTTAGGCCCTCAGGGGCGGGTCGGCATTCAGTACTTC.

V gene TRBV9 combines with J gene TRBJ2-3; no clear D. Germline values: CDR1 SGDLS, CDR2 YYNGEE. This CDR3 comprises 17 residues. Trimming took 4 bases from V and 3 from J, leaving 21 bases between them. The DNA for the CDR3 is TGTGCCAGCAGCCCCGGCGGATTAATTGGTAGGACAGATACGCAGTATTTT. Protein product: CASSPGGLIGRTDTQYF.

This chain joins TRBV19 and TRBJ2-2, with TRBD1 identical over 8 bases. CDR1 LNHDA and CDR2 SQIVND come from the germline V gene (reference sequence). V lost 4 bases and J lost 7; bases outside the gene matches: 14. The CDR3 is 17 amino acids. The CDR3 loop is CASSSPTGEVHSGELFF. CDR3 sequence (DNA): TGTGCCAGTAGTAGCCCGACAGGGGAGGTTCATAGCGGGGAGCTGTTTTTT.

This chain joins TRBV27 and TRBJ2-2; 7 nucleotides match TRBD2. Germline V gene data show CDR1 as MNHEY and CDR2 as SMNVEV (reference sequence). The CDR3 totals 13 residues. V gave up 9 bases and J gave up 0 bases; unmatched junction bases: 1. CDR3 amino acids: CASGLANTGELFF. As DNA, the CDR3 is TGTGCCAGTGGACTAGCGAACACCGGGGAGCTGTTTTTT.

In nucleotides, the CDR3 is TGTGCCAGCAGCTCGCGTCCGGGGGCAGGGTCACCCCTCCACTTT. This gives the protein CASSSRPGAGSPLHF. The chain recombines TRBV11-2 with TRBJ1-6, with TRBD1 as a possible D gene (6 bases). CDR1 is SGHAT and CDR2 is FQNNGV in the germline V gene. This CDR3 has 15 amino acids. Between the trimmed V and J ends, which lost 4 bases and 10 bases, there was a span of 17 bases.

This chain uses TRBV19 with TRBJ1-2; D not resolved. With 4 bases removed from V and 6 bases from J, the gap between germline ends came to 18 bases. Germline V gene lookup returns CDR1 LNHDA and CDR2 SQIVND (reference sequence). The CDR3 is 15 residues long. CDR3 sequence: CASSTPDTQVHGYTF. The CDR3 DNA follows: TGTGCCAGTAGTACCCCCGACACTCAGGTCCATGGCTACACCTTC.

The genes are TRBV6-1 and TRBJ1-1; 9 bases align to TRBD1. V shed 6 bases, J shed 3 bases, and the junction held 2 bases outside the gene matches. The CDR3 is 13 amino acids. The germline gives CDR1 MNHNS, CDR2 SASEGT. CDR3 coding DNA: TGTGCCAGCAGCCGGACAGGGGACACTGAAGCTTTCTTT. It encodes CASSRTGDTEAFF.

The J gene is TRBJ2-2, the V gene TRBV28; 9 bases map to TRBD1. This CDR3 region has 14 residues. J was trimmed by 7 bases and V by 11 bases; bases with no gene match: 11. CDR1 is MDHEN and CDR2 is SYDVKM in the germline V gene. The CDR3 loop is CAGGQGGIGGELFF. The CDR3 DNA reads as TGTGCCGGGGGACAGGGAGGTATCGGCGGGGAGCTGTTTTTT.

This clone was counted a few times. The rearrangement links TRBV11-2 to TRBJ1-6, with D perhaps matching TRBD1 (5 bases). V was trimmed by 8 bases and J by 8 bases, leaving 19 bases between them. Germline V gene lookup returns CDR1 SGHAT and CDR2 FQNNGV. The CDR3 contains 15 residues. CDR3 sequence: CASGGPARAHSPLHF. Here the CDR3 DNA reads TGTGCCAGCGGCGGTCCGGCCAGGGCCCATTCACCCCTCCACTTT.

This clone was counted only a few times. V and J are TRBV2 and TRBJ1-2, with D hard to call. Trimming left V 2 bases short and J 5 bases short, with 9 bases between. This CDR3 spans 13 amino acids. Germline lookup yields CDR1 SNHLY and CDR2 FYNNEI. This chain's CDR3 is CASSELDFYGYTF. CDR3 bases: TGTGCCAGCAGTGAATTGGATTTTTATGGCTACACCTTC.

This rearrangement joins TRBV6-5 to TRBJ1-5; D gene unclear. Germline CDR1 is MNHEY and CDR2 is SVGAGI. The CDR3 totals 16 residues. V gave up 4 bases and J gave up 2 bases, with 15 bases separating them. The CDR3 protein is CASSSLFSRGNQPQHF. The CDR3 region has the DNA TGTGCCAGCAGTTCCCTATTCTCAAGGGGCAATCAGCCCCAGCATTTT.